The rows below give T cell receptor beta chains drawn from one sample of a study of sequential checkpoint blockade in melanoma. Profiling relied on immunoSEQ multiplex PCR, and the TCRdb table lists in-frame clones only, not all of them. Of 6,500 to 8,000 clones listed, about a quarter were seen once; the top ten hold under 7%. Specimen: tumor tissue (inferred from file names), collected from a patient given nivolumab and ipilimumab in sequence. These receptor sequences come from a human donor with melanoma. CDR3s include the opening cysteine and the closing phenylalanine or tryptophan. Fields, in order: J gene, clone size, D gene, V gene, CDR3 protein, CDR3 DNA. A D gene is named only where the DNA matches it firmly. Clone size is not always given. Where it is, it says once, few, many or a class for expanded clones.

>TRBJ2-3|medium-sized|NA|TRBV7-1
CASSLSGTDTQYF
TGTGCCAGCAGCTTAAGCGGGACAGATACGCAGTATTTT
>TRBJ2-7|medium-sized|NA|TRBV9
CASSVGGNYEQYF
TGTGCCAGCAGCGTAGGGGGAAACTACGAGCAGTACTTC
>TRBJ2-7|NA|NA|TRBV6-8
CAISPVGPTYEQYF
TGTGCCATCAGTCCTGTGGGCCCTACTTACGAGCAGTACTTC
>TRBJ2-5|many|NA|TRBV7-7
CASSLVGRRQETQYF
TGTGCCAGCAGCTTAGTAGGGCGTAGGCAAGAGACCCAGTACTTC
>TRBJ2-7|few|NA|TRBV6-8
CASSPGHHYEQYF
TGTGCCAGCAGCCCGGGACACCATTACGAGCAGTACTTC
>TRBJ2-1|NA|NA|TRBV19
CASSIERGLGERQFF
TGTGCCAGTAGTATAGAGCGGGGGCTGGGTGAGCGGCAGTTCTTC
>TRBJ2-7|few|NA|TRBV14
CASSQDVLGRPWEQYF
TGTGCCAGCAGCCAAGATGTTCTAGGGCGCCCCTGGGAGCAGTACTTC
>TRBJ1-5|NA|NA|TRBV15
CATSRDFGDNQPQHF
TGTGCCACCAGCAGAGATTTCGGTGACAATCAGCCCCAGCATTTT
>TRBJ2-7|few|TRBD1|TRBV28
CASGPGTGTGLTYEQYF
TGTGCCAGCGGACCTGGGACCGGGACAGGGTTAACCTACGAGCAGTACTTC
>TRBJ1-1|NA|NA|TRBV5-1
CASRLGLSYTEAFF
TGCGCCAGCCGCCTTGGACTTAGCTACACTGAAGCTTTCTTT
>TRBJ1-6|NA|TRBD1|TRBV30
CAWRGQNNSPLHF
TGTGCCTGGCGGGGACAGAATAATTCACCCCTCCACTTT
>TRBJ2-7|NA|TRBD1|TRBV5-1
CASSPGTGVSYEQYF
TGCGCCAGCAGCCCCGGGACAGGGGTATCCTACGAGCAGTACTTC
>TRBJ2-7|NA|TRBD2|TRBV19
CASSSLAGAYEQYF
TGTGCCAGTAGTAGTCTAGCGGGGGCCTACGAGCAGTACTTC
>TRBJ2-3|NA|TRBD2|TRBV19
CASSLRLAVSTDTQYF
TGTGCCAGTAGTCTGCGACTAGCGGTTAGCACAGATACGCAGTATTTT
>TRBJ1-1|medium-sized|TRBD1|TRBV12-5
CASTGTGALNTEAFF
TGTGCCAGCACCGGGACAGGGGCCTTAAACACTGAAGCTTTCTTT
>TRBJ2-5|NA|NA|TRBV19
CASSMSQSETQYF
TGTGCCAGTAGTATGAGCCAGTCGGAGACCCAGTACTTC
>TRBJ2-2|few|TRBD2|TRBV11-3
CASSPPAGGPGELFF
TGTGCCAGCAGCCCCCCGGCGGGGGGGCCCGGGGAGCTGTTTTTT
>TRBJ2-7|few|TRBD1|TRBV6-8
CAIRDGTADEQYF
TGTGCCATCAGGGACGGGACAGCCGACGAGCAGTACTTC
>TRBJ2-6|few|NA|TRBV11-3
CASSLIRAGANVLTF
TGTGCCAGCAGCTTAATAAGGGCTGGGGCCAACGTCCTGACTTTC
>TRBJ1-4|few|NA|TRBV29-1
CSVGPGSSEKLFF
TGCAGCGTTGGTCCGGGAAGTTCAGAAAAACTGTTTTTT
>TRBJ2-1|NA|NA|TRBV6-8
CASSYLGRREQFF
TGTGCCAGCAGTTACCTAGGACGGCGTGAGCAGTTCTTC
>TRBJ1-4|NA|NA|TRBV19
CASRITTAGTIGKLFF
TGTGCCAGTAGAATAACGACCGCCGGGACGATCGGGAAACTGTTTTTT
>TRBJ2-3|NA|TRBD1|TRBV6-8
CASSTPGQLLDTQYF
TGTGCCAGCAGTACACCGGGACAGCTATTAGATACGCAGTATTTT
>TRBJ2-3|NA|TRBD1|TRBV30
CAWSLGQGADTQYF
TGTGCCTGGAGTCTGGGACAGGGGGCAGATACGCAGTATTTT
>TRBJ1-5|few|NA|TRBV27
CASSPRQVHQPQHF
TGTGCCAGCAGTCCTAGACAGGTACATCAGCCCCAGCATTTT
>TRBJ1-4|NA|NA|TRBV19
CASSPSRGDEKLFF
TGTGCCAGTAGCCCTTCAAGGGGGGATGAAAAACTGTTTTTT
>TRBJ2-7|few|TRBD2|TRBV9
CASSRGLAGVDEQYF
TGTGCCAGCAGCCGAGGACTAGCGGGAGTCGACGAGCAGTACTTC
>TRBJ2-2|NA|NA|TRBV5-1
CASSFGDDTGELFF
TGCGCCAGCAGCTTTGGGGACGACACCGGGGAGCTGTTTTTT
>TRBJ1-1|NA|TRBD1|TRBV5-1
CASSLGQGGNTEAFF
TGCGCCAGCAGCTTGGGACAGGGCGGGAACACTGAAGCTTTCTTT
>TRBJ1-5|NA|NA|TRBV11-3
CASSLERNSNQPQHF
TGTGCCAGCAGCTTAGAACGGAATAGCAATCAGCCCCAGCATTTT
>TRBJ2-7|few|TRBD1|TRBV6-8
CASRSVDRAEQYF
TGTGCCAGCAGATCAGTCGACAGGGCCGAGCAGTACTTC
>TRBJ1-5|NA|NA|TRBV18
CASSPAQDRYQPQHF
TGTGCCAGCTCACCCGCACAGGACCGATATCAGCCCCAGCATTTT
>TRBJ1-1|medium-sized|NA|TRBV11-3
CASSLVSTNTEAFF
TGTGCCAGCAGCTTAGTTAGTACGAACACTGAAGCTTTCTTT
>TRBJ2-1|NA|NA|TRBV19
CASSIQGYNEQFF
TGTGCCAGTAGTATACAGGGATACAATGAGCAGTTCTTC
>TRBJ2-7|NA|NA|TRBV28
CASRKGSSYEQYF
TGTGCCAGCAGAAAGGGGAGCTCCTACGAGCAGTACTTC
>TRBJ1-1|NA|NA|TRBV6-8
CASSSRVGAEAFF
TGTGCCAGCAGTTCCAGGGTTGGAGCTGAAGCTTTCTTT
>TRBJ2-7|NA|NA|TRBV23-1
CASSRWGGTGPPMREQYF
TGCGCCAGCAGTCGTTGGGGGGGGACAGGCCCTCCGATGCGGGAGCAGTACTTC
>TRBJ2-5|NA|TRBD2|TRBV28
CASSLAAGEQETQYF
TGTGCCAGCAGTCTGGCGGCGGGAGAACAAGAGACCCAGTACTTC
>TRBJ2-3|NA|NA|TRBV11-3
CASSSIGRRDTQYF
TGTGCCAGCAGCTCGATTGGGAGAAGAGATACGCAGTATTTT
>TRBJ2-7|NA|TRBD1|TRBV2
CASSEAPGQGYEQYF
TGTGCCAGCAGTGAAGCGCCGGGACAGGGGTACGAGCAGTACTTC
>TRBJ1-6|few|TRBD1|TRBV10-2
CASSRTGANSPLHF
TGCGCCAGCAGTCGGACAGGGGCGAATTCACCCCTCCACTTT
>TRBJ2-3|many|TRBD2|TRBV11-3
CASRVTSGIGDTQYF
TGTGCCAGCAGGGTCACTAGCGGGATTGGTGATACGCAGTATTTT